Shown below are 9 T cell receptor beta chains from a single sample sequenced in a study of CD8 T cells in Susac syndrome. An amount of RNA that ranged from roughly 0.45 to 1 ug was reverse transcribed with random hexamers. TCRdb called the immunoSEQ multiplex PCR reads again in MiXCR, with one record for every CDR3 protein. Found here are some 18,000 distinct CDR3 sequences, approximately 95% of them singletons; the top ten hold less than 0.3%. Sequenced input: CD8+ T cells from PBMCs. These TCRs come from a human donor in good health.

CDR3 bases: TGCGCCAGCAGCTTGGGAGGGCCCGCCTACGAGCAGTACTTC. Amino acids: CASSLGGPAYEQYF. V usage is TRBV5-1 and J usage is TRBJ2-7; TRBD2 might be the D (5 bases). Trimming removed 0 bases from V and 2 bases from J, with 9 bases in between. Germline CDR1 reads SGHRS; CDR2 reads YFSETQ. This CDR3 has 14 amino acids.

V usage is TRBV5-8 and J usage is TRBJ1-1; 7 bases fit TRBD1. The germline V gene has CDR1 SGHTS and CDR2 YDEGEE. The junction had 6 bases not matched to a gene; V was cut back by 4 bases and J by 0 bases. CDR3 length: 15 residues. As DNA, the CDR3 is TGTGCCAGCAGCCCCGAGGGGGCTATGAACACTGAAGCTTTCTTT. Its translation: CASSPEGAMNTEAFF.

This chain joins TRBV13 and TRBJ1-4; 11 positions match TRBD1. The germline V gene encodes CDR1 PRHDT and CDR2 FYEKMQ (reference sequence). This CDR3 comprises 17 residues. V lost 4 bases and J lost 6; bases outside the gene matches: 10. The CDR3 is CASSSWTGGLGYEKLFF. Written as DNA, the CDR3 is TGTGCCAGCAGCTCCTGGACAGGGGGCCTTGGGTATGAAAAACTGTTTTTT.

V usage is TRBV7-9 and J usage is TRBJ1-2; D is uncertain. The CDR3 sequence is 12 residues long. V was clipped by 5 bases and J by 5 bases, with 9 bases between them. Germline V gene data show CDR1 as SEHNR and CDR2 as FQNEAQ (reference sequence). CDR3 amino acids: CASSLGLYGYTF. In DNA form, the CDR3 reads TGTGCCAGCAGCCTGGGGTTGTATGGCTACACCTTC.

The chain has TRBV29-1 and TRBJ2-1; TRBD2 matches at 9 bases. The germline V gene encodes CDR1 SQVTM and CDR2 ANQGSEA. V lost 4 bases, J lost 9 bases, and 22 bases stayed unmatched. The CDR3 contains 18 residues. The CDR3 DNA sequence: TGCAGCGTTGTCACGGGGGGCCTAGCGGGATTTATTGAAGGTGAGCAGTTCTTC. Encoded protein: CSVVTGGLAGFIEGEQFF.

The V call is TRBV9, the J call TRBJ1-2; D might be TRBD1 (5 bases). The V and J ends lost 3 bases and 1 base respectively, with 10 bases between them. Germline assignment: CDR1 SGDLS and CDR2 YYNGEE. The CDR3 length is 14 residues. CDR3 sequence reads: CASSASTDNYGYTF. The CDR3 nucleotides read TGTGCCAGCAGCGCCTCGACAGATAACTATGGCTACACCTTC.

The chain uses TRBV12-3 or TRBV12-4 and TRBJ1-1; tentatively, D is TRBD1 (5 bases). V was pared by 6 bases and J by 7 bases, with 15 bases between. The CDR3 runs 13 residues. The CDR3 nucleotides read TGTGCCAGCAGCCCATTGGGGGGATTTGAAGCTTTCTTT. Protein sequence: CASSPLGGFEAFF.

CDR3 residues: CASSRTYSGANVLTF. The CDR3 DNA is TGTGCCAGCAGCCGGACTTACTCTGGGGCCAACGTCCTGACTTTC. The gene calls are TRBV14 and TRBJ2-6; the D gene is possibly TRBD2 (5 bases). With 4 bases removed from V and 0 bases from J, the gap between germline ends came to 7 bases. CDR3 length: 15 residues. Germline V gene lookup returns CDR1 SGHDN and CDR2 FVKESK.

The V gene is TRBV7-9, the J gene TRBJ2-2, with a weak D call TRBD2 (6 bases). The CDR3 is made up of 14 amino acids. Trimming stripped 5 bases from V and 1 base from J, with 8 bases between. Germline CDR1 is SEHNR and CDR2 is FQNEAQ (reference sequence). The CDR3 DNA reads TGTGCCAGCAGCCTGGAGGGGAACACCGGGGAGCTGTTTTTT. Its translation: CASSLEGNTGELFF. Filled out from reference TRBV7-9 and TRBJ2-2, the complete variable domain reads DTGVSQNPRHKITKRGQNVTFRCDPISEHNRLYWYRQTLGQGPEFLTYFQNEAQLEKSRLLSDRFSAERPKGSFSTLEIQRTEQGDSAMYLCASSLEGNTGELFFGEGSRLTVL.